This T cell receptor (beta chain) was identified during a study of blood T cell repertoires in COVID-19. About the study: From the United States, Italy and Spain came samples of acute and convalescent COVID-19. Sample material is recorded as cDNA or gDNA derived from T cells, B-cell-depleted T cells, or PBMCs.

Original methodology: From reference gene primer amplification, estimates of nucleated cell counts were derived. Produced via immunoSEQ multiplex PCR; TCRdb's table is partial and in-frame only. V and J calls and clone size are those listed in that table; D and trimming were worked out from the DNA. Of about 190,000 clones listed, roughly 89% are singletons. CDR1 LGHNA and CDR2 YSLEER come from the germline V gene. Trimming removed 6 bases from V and 5 bases from J, with 22 bases in between. The CDR3 totals 17 residues. Material for sequencing was peripheral blood. This receptor was taken from a man aged 50 or older with acute or convalescent COVID-19. The chain uses TRBV4-3 and TRBJ2-2; the D gene is possibly TRBD2 (6 bases). The CDR3 reads CASRPAFGSLGTGELFF. The CDR3 DNA reads as TGCGCCAGCAGACCAGCTTTCGGGAGTCTGGGGACCGGGGAGCTGTTTTTT.